This TCR beta chain was sequenced for a study of OX40 agonist ivuxolimab in advanced cancers. Study at large: Ivuxolimab, an antibody that agonizes OX40 (CD134), was administered to the patients.

The CDR3 is 14 residues long. In germline, CDR1 is LNHDA, CDR2 SQIVND (reference sequence). V was cut by 2 bases and J by 8 bases, with 13 bases left in between. About this clone itself: Its specificity is not known.

Points from the study as a whole: In a subset of nonresponders, normalized T-cell clonal expansion was also low. Circulating CD4+ and CD8+ T cells showed clonal expansion by week 6 at 0.1 to 3.0 mg/kg.

Assay: immunoSEQ multiplex PCR; the TCRdb copy retains only in-frame clones and omits some. The table shows roughly 90,000 clones, with roughly nine tenths occurring only once. Autoimmune disease history or systemic immunosuppression disqualified patients. The source is an adult with an advanced solid tumor such as melanoma, head and neck, liver or kidney cancer. The chain uses TRBV19 and TRBJ2-1; D possibly corresponds to TRBD2 (5 bases). Here the sequenced sample was CD4+ or CD8+ T cells sorted from blood, taken in a trial of the OX40 agonist ivuxolimab. The CDR3 protein is CASSISGLGYEQFF. The CDR3 coding sequence is TGTGCCAGTAGTATAAGCGGTTTGGGTTATGAGCAGTTCTTC.